This T cell receptor beta chain was identified in a study of regulatory T cells in long-lasting Graves disease. Overall study: Positivity for TSH receptor antibodies plus over 5 years of antithyroid drugs meant persistent Graves' disease. Findings of the study overall: Patients whose Graves' disease persisted exhibited lower TCR diversity than those newly diagnosed.

CDR3 length: 14 residues. V lost 6 bases to trimming and J lost 4 bases, with 15 bases between them. The V gene's germline CDR1 is MDHEN and CDR2 SYDVKM. Time point specified: persistent/refractory GD, antithyroid drugs over 5 years with positive TRAb. TCR sequences were obtained from RNA taken from PBMCs. Patients all came to the study from an endocrinology department in Xi'an, China. Peripheral blood, 7 to 9.5 milliliters of it, was drawn into EDTA tubes. This clonotype has a count of ten or more. Antigen: not known. Combining iRepertoire HTBI primers with Arm-PCR of CDR3 regions, the authors built TCR beta libraries. TCRdb passed the multiplex PCR reads through MiXCR, listing each CDR3 protein once. The data contain more than 650,000 distinct CDR3 sequences, 25% to 35% of them singletons.

The sample was peripheral blood mononuclear cells (PBMCs), taken when the disease was refractory, from a patient treated with antithyroid drugs. The clonotype was recovered from a female donor with Graves disease. The chain links TRBV28 to TRBJ1-1, with D possibly being TRBD1 (6 bases). Here the CDR3 DNA reads TGTGCCAGCAGGACCCCGGGGGCTAGCACTGAAGCTTTCTTT. Encoded protein: CASRTPGASTEAFF.